This T cell receptor (beta chain) was obtained from a study of T-cell memory formation after mild COVID-19. Turning to the study itself: Clusters of TCRs were largely donor specific.

TCRdb used MiXCR to reprocess the 5' RACE reads, holding one entry per CDR3 protein. This table holds about 82,000 distinct CDR3 sequences, 10% to 15% found once. J lost 5 bases, V lost 11 bases, and 11 bases had no gene match. Germline V gives CDR1 MNHEY, CDR2 SVGEGT. The length of the CDR3 is 13 residues. The genes are TRBV6-2 or TRBV6-3 and TRBJ1-1; 7 bases fit TRBD1. What was sequenced was PBMCs or a T cell subset sorted from them (not recorded which). This TCR came from an adult woman who had mild COVID-19 (a few samples of this study predate the infection). Cell type and time point are not known. CDR3: CAVLTGVFTEAFF. Here the CDR3 DNA reads TGTGCCGTGCTCACAGGGGTTTTTACTGAAGCTTTCTTT.